The subject of this entry is one T cell receptor (beta chain). This entry belongs to a study of blood T cell repertoires in COVID-19. Between the trimmed V and J ends, which lost 3 bases and 0 bases, there was a span of 8 bases. Per the germline V gene, CDR1 is KGHDR and CDR2 is SFDVKD. The CDR3 has 15 residues. Source study methods: It was from reference gene primer amplification that nucleated cell counts were estimated. Using immunoSEQ multiplex PCR, the repertoire was profiled, and TCRdb retains in-frame clones only, with some absent. Clone size and the V and J calls come from that table; the DNA yielded D and trimming. The table includes about 180,000 clones, about 80% detected once.

The sequence was collected from a woman in her 70s with acute or convalescent COVID-19. Material for sequencing was peripheral blood. The J gene is TRBJ1-3, the V gene TRBV24-1; D unresolved. The CDR3 region has the DNA TGTGCCACCAGTGATGGGCCGCTCTCTGGAAACACCATATATTTT. This sequence encodes CATSDGPLSGNTIYF.